The entry below gives a single T cell receptor (beta chain) sequence along with its context. The entry originates in a study of blood T cell repertoires in COVID-19. On the study more broadly: T cells, B-cell-depleted T cells, or PBMCs provided the cDNA or gDNA that served as material.

The CDR3 extends over 17 amino acids. Germline V gene sequence: CDR1 KGHSH, CDR2 LQKENI. Losses at the gene ends were 2 bases for V and 0 bases for J; bases not matched to a gene: 4. In the original analysis: Quantification of nucleated cells was approximated via reference gene primer amplification. Here immunoSEQ multiplex PCR was the method, and the copy in TCRdb shows in-frame clones only, minus some. V and J calls and clone size follow that table, whereas D and trimming were derived from the DNA. This sample has 90,000 to 110,000 clones, with around 80% found just once. The clonotype was recovered from a woman aged 80 or over with acute or convalescent COVID-19. J is TRBJ2-6 and V is TRBV18, with 7 nucleotides matching TRBD2. Sequencing used peripheral blood. CDR3 amino acids: CASSPGGGPSGANVLTF. The CDR3, as DNA: TGTGCCAGCTCACCAGGCGGGGGACCCTCTGGGGCCAACGTCCTGACTTTC.